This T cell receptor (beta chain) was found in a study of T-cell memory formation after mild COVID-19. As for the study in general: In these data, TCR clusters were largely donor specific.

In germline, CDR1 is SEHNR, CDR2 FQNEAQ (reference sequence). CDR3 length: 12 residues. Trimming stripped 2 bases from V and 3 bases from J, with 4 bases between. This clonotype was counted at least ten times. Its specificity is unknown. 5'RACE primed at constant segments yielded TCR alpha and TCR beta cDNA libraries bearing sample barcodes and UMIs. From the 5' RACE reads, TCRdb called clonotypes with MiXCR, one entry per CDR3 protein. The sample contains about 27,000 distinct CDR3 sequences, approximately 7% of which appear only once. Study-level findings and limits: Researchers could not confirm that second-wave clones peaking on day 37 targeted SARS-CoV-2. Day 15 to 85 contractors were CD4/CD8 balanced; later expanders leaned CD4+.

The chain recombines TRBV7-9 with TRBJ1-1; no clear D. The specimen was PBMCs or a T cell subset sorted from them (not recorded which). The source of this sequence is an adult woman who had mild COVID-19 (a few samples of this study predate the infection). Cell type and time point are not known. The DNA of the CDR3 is TGTGCCAGCAGCTTATGGGACACTGAAGCTTTCTTT. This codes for CASSLWDTEAFF.